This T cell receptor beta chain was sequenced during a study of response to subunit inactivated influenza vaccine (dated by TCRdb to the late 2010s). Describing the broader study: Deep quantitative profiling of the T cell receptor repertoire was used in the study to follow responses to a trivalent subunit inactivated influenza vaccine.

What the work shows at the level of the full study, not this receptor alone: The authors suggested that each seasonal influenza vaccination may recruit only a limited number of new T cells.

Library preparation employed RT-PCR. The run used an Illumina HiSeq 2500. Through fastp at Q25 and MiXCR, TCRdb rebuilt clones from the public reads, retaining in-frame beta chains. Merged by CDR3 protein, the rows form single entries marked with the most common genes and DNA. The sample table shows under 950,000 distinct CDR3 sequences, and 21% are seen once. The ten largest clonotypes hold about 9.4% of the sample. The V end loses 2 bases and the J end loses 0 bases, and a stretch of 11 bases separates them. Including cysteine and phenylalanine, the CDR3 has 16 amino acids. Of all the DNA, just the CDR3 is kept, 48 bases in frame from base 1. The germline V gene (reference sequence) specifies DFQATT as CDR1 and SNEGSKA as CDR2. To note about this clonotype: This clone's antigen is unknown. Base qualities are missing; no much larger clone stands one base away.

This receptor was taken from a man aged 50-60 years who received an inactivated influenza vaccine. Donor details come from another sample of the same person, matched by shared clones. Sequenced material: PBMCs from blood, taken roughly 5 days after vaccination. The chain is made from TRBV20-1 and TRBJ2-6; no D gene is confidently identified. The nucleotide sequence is TGCAGTGCTAGACTGAACGGTATCTCTGGGGCCAACGTCCTGACTTTC. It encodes CSARLNGISGANVLTF.